A single sample gave rise to the 29 T cell receptor beta chains below, sequenced in a study of neurological immune-mediated disorders. TCRdb ran MiXCR on the 5' RACE reads and lists one entry per CDR3 protein. The data contain about 66,000 distinct CDR3 sequences, 4.5% to 5.5% of them seen just once; the ten biggest clones take up 6.5% to 7.5%. Input material: PBMCs. Every receptor here comes from a man aged 30 to 45 with multiple sclerosis.

This chain joins TRBV15 and TRBJ1-1; 8 nucleotides align to TRBD1. The germline gives CDR1 LNHNV, CDR2 YYDKDF (reference sequence). Trimming cost V 1 base and J 6 bases; bases outside gene matches: 10. The CDR3 runs 16 residues. The CDR3 sequence: CATSRGTGQGGAEAFF. DNA of the CDR3: TGTGCCACCAGCAGAGGGACAGGGCAGGGTGGGGCTGAAGCTTTCTTT.

This clonotype has at least ten counts. This chain joins TRBV4-1 and TRBJ2-7; D is unclear. V dropped 0 bases and J dropped 2 bases, with 17 bases sitting between them. This CDR3 is 17 amino acids long. Germline lookup yields CDR1 MGHRA and CDR2 YSYEKL. The CDR3 DNA sequence: TGCGCCAGCAGCCAAGATCTCACTCACACACCGACCTACGAGCAGTACTTC. Translating gives CASSQDLTHTPTYEQYF.

This clonotype was picked up many times. This chain links TRBV15 with TRBJ1-5, with D tentatively TRBD1 (5 bases). Per the germline V gene, CDR1 is LNHNV and CDR2 is YYDKDF (reference sequence). V was pared by 1 base and J by 7 bases, with 11 bases between. The CDR3 totals 14 residues. This CDR3 is CATSRGGVRQPQHF. CDR3 sequence (DNA): TGTGCCACCAGCAGAGGGGGGGTCCGGCAGCCCCAGCATTTT.

This clonotype came up many times. The chain links TRBV2 to TRBJ2-5; D may correspond to TRBD1 or TRBD2 (5 bases each). From germline, CDR1 is SNHLY and CDR2 FYNNEI. V lost 7 bases, J lost 4 bases, and 7 bases lay in between. The CDR3 extends over 11 amino acids. CDR3 coding DNA: TGTGCCAGCACCGGGGCAGAGACCCAGTACTTC. It is translated as CASTGAETQYF.

This clonotype was counted at least ten times. V gene TRBV4-1 combines with J gene TRBJ2-7, with D perhaps given as TRBD1 or TRBD2 (5 bases each). The CDR3 length is 14 residues. Trimming shortened V by 6 bases and J by 5 bases, and 17 bases separated the two germline ends. The germline V gene has CDR1 MGHRA and CDR2 YSYEKL. CDR3 sequence (DNA): TGCGCCAGCAGTCTCCGGGACGTCGCGGACGAGCAGTACTTC. Encoded protein: CASSLRDVADEQYF.

This clonotype was detected ten times or more. V is TRBV4-1 and J is TRBJ2-4; D unresolved. V lost 4 bases, J lost 0 bases, and 13 bases lay in between. Germline CDR1 reads MGHRA; CDR2 reads YSYEKL. The CDR3 extends over 16 amino acids. The CDR3 bases are TGCGCCAGCAGCCTTCCCCTGGACGGAGCCAAAAACATTCAGTACTTC. It specifies CASSLPLDGAKNIQYF.

V usage is TRBV5-1 and J usage is TRBJ2-3; 9 bases align to TRBD2. CDR1 is SGHRS, CDR2 YFSETQ, per germline. V was pared by 6 bases and J by 1 base, with 6 bases of the junction left unmatched. There are 15 residues in the CDR3. The CDR3 here is CASTDPSGGTDTQYF. The CDR3, as DNA: TGCGCCAGCACCGACCCTAGCGGGGGCACAGATACGCAGTATTTT.

In its sample, this clonotype was seen many times. The CDR3 coding sequence is TGTGCCAGCAGCTTGGGACAGCTGACCGGGGAGCTGTTTTTT. It specifies CASSLGQLTGELFF. This chain uses TRBV5-6 with TRBJ2-2, with D tentatively TRBD1 (5 bases). The V and J ends lost 0 bases and 5 bases respectively, with 8 bases between them. This CDR3 has 14 residues. Looked up from germline, CDR1 is SGHDT and CDR2 is YYEEEE.

This clonotype was recorded at least ten times. This chain uses TRBV20-1 with TRBJ1-1; 8 nucleotides agree with TRBD1. This CDR3 is 14 amino acids long. Germline V CDR1 and CDR2: DFQATT, SNEGSKA (reference sequence). J was trimmed by 3 bases and V by 6 bases; bases with no gene match: 9. This CDR3 is CSARVTGGYTEAFF. DNA of the CDR3: TGCAGTGCCAGGGTAACAGGGGGGTACACTGAAGCTTTCTTT.

There are many counts of this clonotype. The chain is built from TRBV5-1 and TRBJ1-3; no clear D. The CDR3 runs 14 residues. Germline CDR1 reads SGHRS; CDR2 reads YFSETQ. With 3 bases removed from V and 4 bases from J, the gap between germline ends came to 11 bases. In DNA form, the CDR3 reads TGCGCCAGCAGCTATGCGATCGAAGGAAACACCATATATTTT. Its translation: CASSYAIEGNTIYF.

This clonotype was recorded many times. The V gene is TRBV7-9, the J gene TRBJ2-1; 7 bases are shared with TRBD1. After removal of 5 bases from V and 2 bases from J, the junction contained 3 bases not matched to a gene. CDR3 length equals 14 residues. Germline V CDR1 and CDR2: SEHNR, FQNEAQ (reference sequence). The CDR3 loop reads CASSRQGPYNEQFF. The DNA of the CDR3 is TGTGCCAGCAGCCGACAGGGTCCCTACAATGAGCAGTTCTTC.

This clonotype was detected ten times or more. The chain is built from TRBV5-6 and TRBJ2-3, with 12 bases matching TRBD2. This CDR3 region has 18 residues. Germline V gene lookup returns CDR1 SGHDT and CDR2 YYEEEE. V lost 1 base, J lost 3 bases, and 9 bases stayed unmatched. The CDR3 is CASSLRSSGGVFTDTQYF. The CDR3 bases are TGTGCCAGCAGCTTGCGGTCTAGCGGGGGGGTTTTTACAGATACGCAGTATTTT.

There are a few counts of this clonotype. The chain couples TRBV6-6 to TRBJ1-5; perhaps TRBD1 as D (6 bases). Germline V CDR1 and CDR2: MNHNY, SVGAGI (reference sequence). The CDR3 runs to 13 residues. V shed 7 bases and J shed 7 bases, with 14 bases lying between them. The CDR3 loop reads CASKGGARQPQHF. Written as DNA, the CDR3 is TGTGCCAGCAAAGGGGGGGCGCGGCAGCCCCAGCATTTT.

The gene calls are TRBV18 and TRBJ1-6, with D perhaps matching TRBD1 (5 bases). Trimming removed 2 bases at V and 0 bases at J, with 11 bases between. Looked up from germline, CDR1 is KGHSH and CDR2 is LQKENI. This CDR3 spans 17 amino acids. DNA for the CDR3: TGTGCCAGCTCACCAGGGGCAGGGAGCTCCTATAATTCACCCCTCCACTTT. This sequence encodes CASSPGAGSSYNSPLHF.

This clonotype was found a few times. This rearrangement joins TRBV27 to TRBJ1-2; D possibly corresponds to TRBD1 (5 bases). Between the trimmed V and J ends, which lost 5 bases and 4 bases, there was a span of 11 bases. CDR1 and CDR2 (germline): MNHEY, SMNVEV (reference sequence). The CDR3 contains 13 residues. CDR3 nucleotides: TGTGCCAGCAGTCCCCGACAGAGCTATGGCTACACCTTC. Encoded protein: CASSPRQSYGYTF.

This clonotype was picked up many times. The chain couples TRBV4-1 to TRBJ1-2, with D possibly being TRBD1 (6 bases). CDR1 and CDR2 (germline): MGHRA, YSYEKL. V dropped 6 bases and J dropped 2 bases, with 16 bases sitting between them. CDR3 length: 15 residues. CDR3 sequence: CASRTTGQGNYGYTF. CDR3 nucleotide sequence: TGCGCCAGCAGGACCACGGGCCAGGGGAACTATGGCTACACCTTC.

This clonotype was found a few times. The chain has TRBV7-8 and TRBJ2-3; the D is unclear. The CDR3 contains 17 residues. Germline CDR1 SGHVS, CDR2 FQNEAQ. The V and J ends lost 0 bases and 5 bases respectively, with 18 bases between them. For the CDR3, the DNA is TGTGCCAGCAGCTTAGCGATCATGGGAAAGACACGAGATACGCAGTATTTT. It encodes CASSLAIMGKTRDTQYF. The whole variable domain, filled in from reference TRBV7-8 and TRBJ2-3, reads GAGVSQSPRYKVAKRGQDVALRCDPISGHVSLFWYQQALGQGPEFLTYFQNEAQLDKSGLPSDRFFAERPEGSVSTLKIQRTQQEDSAVYLCASSLAIMGKTRDTQYFGPGTRLTVL.

This clonotype was seen a few times. This chain connects TRBV18 to TRBJ2-5; the D is unclear. V was cut by 3 bases and J by 2 bases, with 4 bases left in between. The germline gives CDR1 KGHSH, CDR2 LQKENI. The CDR3 is 12 amino acids. The CDR3 region is CASSPEQETQYF. For the CDR3, the DNA is TGTGCCAGCTCACCTGAACAAGAGACCCAGTACTTC.

At least ten counts were recorded for this clonotype. The chain employs TRBV24-1 and TRBJ2-3, with 7 bases fitting TRBD1. Trimming cost V 3 bases and J 8 bases; bases outside gene matches: 4. CDR1 KGHDR and CDR2 SFDVKD come from the germline V gene. This CDR3 has 13 residues. The CDR3 bases are TGTGCCACCAGTGATACAGGGGTAGTTACGCAGTATTTT. As protein: CATSDTGVVTQYF.

This clonotype was counted ten times or more. The chain recombines TRBV20-1 with TRBJ2-3, with a weak D call TRBD1 (5 bases). The CDR3 consists of 15 residues. V lost 0 bases and J 0 bases, leaving 10 bases between the germline ends. CDR1 DFQATT and CDR2 SNEGSKA come from the germline V gene (reference sequence). In DNA, the CDR3 is TGCAGTGCTAGAGACAGGGTGGTCAGCACAGATACGCAGTATTTT. This codes for CSARDRVVSTDTQYF.

The V and J genes are TRBV19 and TRBJ2-1, with 11 bases lining up with TRBD1. Germline CDR1 is LNHDA and CDR2 is SQIVND (reference sequence). J gave up 7 bases and V 1 base, and 6 bases lay outside the gene matches. The CDR3 totals 16 residues. The CDR3 region is CASSIGTGGAVNEQFF. CDR3 DNA: TGTGCCAGTAGTATAGGGACAGGGGGCGCGGTGAATGAGCAGTTCTTC.

Ten or more counts support this clonotype. This chain joins TRBV5-1 and TRBJ1-1; the D gene is possibly TRBD1 (5 bases). V was pared by 3 bases and J by 1 base, with 10 bases between. Germline V gene lookup returns CDR1 SGHRS and CDR2 YFSETQ. The CDR3 contains 14 residues. The CDR3: CASSSDGANTEAFF. CDR3 DNA sequence: TGCGCCAGCAGCTCAGACGGGGCGAACACTGAAGCTTTCTTT.

This clonotype has ten or more counts. The V gene is TRBV27, the J gene TRBJ1-2; 8 bases fit TRBD1. The V segment lost 5 bases and the J segment 5 bases; nucleotides outside the gene matches: 4. The CDR3 totals 13 residues. Per the germline V gene, CDR1 is MNHEY and CDR2 is SMNVEV (reference sequence). CDR3 region: CASSATGGYGYTF. Written as DNA, the CDR3 is TGTGCCAGCAGTGCCACAGGGGGGTATGGCTACACCTTC.

This clonotype was counted ten times or more. The junction shows a germline mismatch at one end, possibly a read error. The V and J genes are TRBV9 and TRBJ1-6, with D maybe TRBD1 (6 bases). The CDR3 covers 14 residues. Germline V gives CDR1 SGDLS, CDR2 YYNGEE. For the CDR3, the DNA is TGTGCCAGCAGCGTAGGTTCAGGGGATTCACCCCTCAACTTT. It encodes CASSVGSGDSPLNF.

At least ten counts were recorded for this clonotype. V gene TRBV5-1 combines with J gene TRBJ1-1, with 7 bases lining up with TRBD1. The ends lost 4 bases at V and 2 bases at J; junction bases unmatched: 11. Germline-derived CDR1 and CDR2 are SGHRS and YFSETQ. This CDR3 has 16 residues. The CDR3 nucleotides read TGCGCCAGCAGCCTTCTAACAACAGGGGTCAACACTGAAGCTTTCTTT. Translation gives CASSLLTTGVNTEAFF.

This clonotype was observed a handful of times. This chain links TRBV7-2 with TRBJ2-5, with 10 bases identical to TRBD2. This CDR3 comprises 15 residues. Germline trimming cut 5 bases from V and 4 bases from J; bases unmatched to any gene: 7. Germline CDR1 and CDR2: SGHTA and FQGNSA. The CDR3 bases are TGTGCCAGCAGCACCCTAGCGGGGGACTCAGAGACCCAGTACTTC. It yields the protein CASSTLAGDSETQYF. The full variable domain, with the rest looked up from reference TRBV7-2 and TRBJ2-5, is GAGVSQSPSNKVTEKGKDVELRCDPISGHTALYWYRQSLGQGLEFLIYFQGNSAPDKSGLPSDRFSAERTGGSVSTLTIQRTQQEDSAVYLCASSTLAGDSETQYFGPGTRLLVL.

This chain connects TRBV2 to TRBJ1-5, with a tentative D call TRBD1 (6 bases). V lost 2 bases and J lost 10, with 21 bases in between. CDR1 is SNHLY, CDR2 FYNNEI, per germline. The CDR3 runs to 16 residues. For the CDR3, the DNA is TGTGCCAGCAGTGAAAATGGGGGGCGCGGGGGTCATCCCCAGCATTTT. Translating it yields CASSENGGRGGHPQHF.

This clonotype has more than one count but fewer than ten. The chain carries TRBV29-1 and TRBJ1-1; no definite D call. V lost 5 bases and J 2 bases, leaving 6 bases between the germline ends. CDR1 SQVTM and CDR2 ANQGSEA come from the germline V gene. CDR3 size: 11 residues. The CDR3 reads CSVLGNTEAFF. The CDR3 coding sequence is TGCAGCGTTCTAGGTAACACTGAAGCTTTCTTT.

Points on this clonotype: This may come from a read error, since a much larger clone is one base off. This chain connects TRBV5-1 to TRBJ1-1; D remains unclear. Germline assignment: CDR1 SGHRS and CDR2 YFSETQ. The CDR3 runs 15 residues. As DNA, the CDR3 is TGCGCCAGCAGCTGGTCCAAGGGTGGGAACAATGAAGCTTTCTTT. Its translation: CASSWSKGGNNEAFF.